The sequence of this T cell receptor (beta chain) was determined in a study of OX40 agonist ivuxolimab in advanced cancers. On the study more broadly: Anti-PD-1, anti-PD-L1 or anti-CTLA-4 therapy given earlier was allowed, and over 35% had some. Points from the study as a whole: Among T cells, CD8+ cells averaged more expanded clones than CD4+ cells. No antigen was identified for the clonally expanded peripheral T cells.

Patients had blood sampled at baseline and again on cycle 4 day 1 and cycle 7 day 1. V was shortened by 3 bases and J by 5 bases, with 11 bases between the two germline ends. Per germline, CDR1 SEHNR and CDR2 FQNEAQ (reference sequence). CDR3 length: 13 amino acids. Sequenced by immunoSEQ multiplex PCR; TCRdb stores in-frame clones only, minus some. The data contain tens of thousands of clones, 70% to 90% of them singletons. Turning to this clone: The antigen remains undetermined.

The specimen was CD4+ or CD8+ T cells sorted from blood, collected in a trial of the OX40 agonist ivuxolimab. The rearrangement joins TRBV7-9 to TRBJ2-7; tentatively, D is TRBD1 or TRBD2 (5 bases each). The clonotype originates from an adult with an advanced solid tumor such as melanoma, head and neck, liver or kidney cancer. The CDR3 here is CASSLGVRNEQYF. The CDR3 nucleotides are TGTGCCAGCAGCTTGGGGGTTAGGAACGAGCAGTACTTC. The full variable domain, rest sourced from reference TRBV7-9 and TRBJ2-7, is DTGVSQNPRHKITKRGQNVTFRCDPISEHNRLYWYRQTLGQGPEFLTYFQNEAQLEKSRLLSDRFSAERPKGSFSTLEIQRTEQGDSAMYLCASSLGVRNEQYFGPGTRLTVT.